This T cell receptor beta chain appears in the sequencing data of a study of beta chain features in type 1 diabetes. Findings of the study overall: The study left unresolved whether HLA type influences TCRB rearrangement. Patients with Type 1 diabetes showed moderately but significantly shorter TCRB CDR3s in all four CD4+ subsets.

The whole isolated RNA underwent reverse transcription, so sequencing captured expressed TCRB transcripts. Libraries were prepared by immunoSEQ multiplex PCR; TCRdb keeps only in-frame clonotypes and omits some of them. The table includes over 650,000 clones, over 11% detected once. Trimming shortened V by 5 bases and J by 2 bases, and 17 bases separated the two germline ends. The CDR3 loop spans 16 amino acids. The germline V gene has CDR1 LGHNA and CDR2 YSLEER. The table lists this clone with a few counts. Its antigen remains unknown. About 120 mL of blood, on average, came from one heparinised draw per donor. Purity exceeded 95% in all sorted populations.

The specimen sequenced was naive CD4+ T cells from blood. This receptor was taken from a man between 18 and 35 years old with type 1 diabetes. The V gene is TRBV4-3, the J gene TRBJ2-3; unclear D gene. CDR3 in amino acids: CASSVSGGTSTDTQYF. The CDR3 DNA reads TGCGCCAGCAGCGTAAGTGGCGGCACATCCACAGATACGCAGTATTTT.